This T cell receptor (beta chain) appears in the sequencing data of a study of spatial heterogeneity in lung cancer. Study-wide context: Fewer alpha-chain than beta-chain sequences were consistently detected. There were, on average, more than ten raw-read appearances for each unique TCR and UMI combination.

TCRdb re-called the 5' RACE reads with MiXCR, one entry per CDR3 protein. The sample lists roughly 17,000 distinct CDR3 sequences, about 9.6% occurring once. Looked up from germline, CDR1 is KGHDR and CDR2 is SFDVKD. V lost 6 bases to trimming and J lost 2 bases, with 13 bases between them. This CDR3 is 15 amino acids long. Study results and limitations: For expanded intratumoral alpha and beta TCRs, counts tracked tumor mutation counts. Ubiquitous and regional nonsynonymous mutations were each tracked by the matching count of ubiquitous or regional expanded TCRs.

Indicated time point: sample taken at primary tumor resection. Unsorted whole RNA of tumor, nontumor lung or frozen PBMC was sequenced. This clonotype turned up a few times. The antigen is undetermined. Little can be read into the size of this beta chain, an off-target read in a library designed for alpha chains. The rearrangement joins TRBV24-1 to TRBJ1-5; tentatively, D is TRBD1 (6 bases). The material sequenced was lung tumor tissue, taken at surgery. This TCR was recovered from a female donor with early-stage non-small cell lung cancer. DNA of the CDR3: TGTGCCACCAGTTCCACAGGGTTTGGCAATCAGCCCCAGCATTTT. It encodes CATSSTGFGNQPQHF.